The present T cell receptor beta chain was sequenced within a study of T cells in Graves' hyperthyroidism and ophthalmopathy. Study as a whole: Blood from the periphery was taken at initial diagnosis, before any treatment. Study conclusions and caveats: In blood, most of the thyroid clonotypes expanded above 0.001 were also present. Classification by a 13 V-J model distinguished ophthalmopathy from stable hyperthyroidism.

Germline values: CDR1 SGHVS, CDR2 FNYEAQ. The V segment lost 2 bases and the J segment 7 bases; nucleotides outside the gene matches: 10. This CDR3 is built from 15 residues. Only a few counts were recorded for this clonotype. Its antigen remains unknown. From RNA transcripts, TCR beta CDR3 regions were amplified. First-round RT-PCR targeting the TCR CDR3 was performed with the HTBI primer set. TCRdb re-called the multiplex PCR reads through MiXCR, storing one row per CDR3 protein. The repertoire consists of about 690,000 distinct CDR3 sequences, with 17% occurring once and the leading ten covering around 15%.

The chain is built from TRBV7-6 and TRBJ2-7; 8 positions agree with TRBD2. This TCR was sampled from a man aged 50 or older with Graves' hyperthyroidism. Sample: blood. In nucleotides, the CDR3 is TGTGCCAGCAGCTTAACGTCTAGCGGGCCCAAGGAGCAGTACTTC. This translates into CASSLTSSGPKEQYF.